Shown below are 19 T cell receptor beta chains from a single sample sequenced in a study of cytomegalovirus exposure and HLA in healthy donors. 13 Jbeta primers and 60 Vbeta primers were used for the PCR. The data were produced by immunoSEQ multiplex PCR, yet TCRdb's version contains in-frame clones alone and is incomplete. The sample yields 100,000 to 150,000 clones, approximately 17% seen once. The sequencing sample was made of PBMCs. The receptor set was obtained from a female donor in good health and CMV-seropositive.

This clone occurred a few times. This chain links TRBV12-1 with TRBJ2-7; TRBD2, the D gene given by the table, was not confirmed from the DNA. TRBV12-1 constitutes a pseudogene. This CDR3 spans 16 amino acids. This chain's CDR3 is CASSARTSGTEYEQYF. The DNA for the CDR3 is TGTGCCAGCAGCGCCCGGACTAGCGGGACCGAATACGAGCAGTACTTC.

The chain links TRBV19 to TRBJ1-1; D unclear. This CDR3 is built from 14 residues. CDR1 is LNHDA, CDR2 SQIVND, per germline (reference sequence). V shed 5 bases and J shed 0 bases, with 10 bases lying between them. CDR3 in DNA: TGTGCCAGTAGTCCAGGTTTTTTGAACACTGAAGCTTTCTTT. Translated, it gives CASSPGFLNTEAFF.

This clone showed up just a few times. This chain joins TRBV30 and TRBJ1-1, with unresolved D. CDR3 length: 14 amino acids. From germline, CDR1 is GTSNPN and CDR2 SVGIG (reference sequence). V was clipped by 4 bases and J by 1 base, with 13 bases between them. CDR3 in amino acids: CAWTPRIRNTEAFF. CDR3 in DNA: TGTGCCTGGACTCCTCGAATTAGGAACACTGAAGCTTTCTTT.

This clone occurred a few times. The chain carries TRBV7-2 and TRBJ1-4, with a tentative D call TRBD1 (5 bases). V lost 0 bases and J lost 5, with 10 bases in between. The V gene's germline CDR1 is SGHTA and CDR2 FQGNSA. This CDR3 is 15 amino acids long. DNA of the CDR3: TGTGCCAGCAGCTTAGCGGCAGGGTGGAATGAAAAACTGTTTTTT. The encoded protein is CASSLAAGWNEKLFF.

The rearrangement links TRBV19 to TRBJ1-6; 10 bases are a match to TRBD1. Germline CDR1 and CDR2: LNHDA and SQIVND (reference sequence). With 7 bases clipped from V and 7 bases from J, the junction kept 4 bases outside the gene matches. The CDR3 runs to 14 residues. CDR3 loop: CASNRDRGNSPLHF. The CDR3 region has the DNA TGTGCCAGTAATAGGGACAGGGGAAATTCACCCCTCCACTTT.

This clone was observed a few times. The chain is built from TRBV30 and TRBJ2-2, with 8 bases lining up with TRBD1. The ends lost 0 bases at V and 3 bases at J; junction bases unmatched: 6. CDR3 length: 16 residues. Germline assignment: CDR1 GTSNPN and CDR2 SVGIG (reference sequence). In nucleotides, the CDR3 is TGTGCCTGGAGTGTACGGGACAGGTATTACACCGGGGAGCTGTTTTTT. Translated: CAWSVRDRYYTGELFF.

The chain is built from TRBV6-5 and TRBJ2-7; D possibly corresponds to TRBD2 (5 bases). Germline V gives CDR1 MNHEY, CDR2 SVGAGI. The CDR3 spans 14 residues. Trimming removed 0 bases at V and 4 bases at J, with 10 bases between. CDR3 sequence (DNA): TGTGCCAGCAGTTACTCGTTTCGGGGTTACGAGCAGTACTTC. Amino acid sequence: CASSYSFRGYEQYF.

The V gene is TRBV5-4, the J gene TRBJ1-1; TRBD1 aligns across 8 bases. V was pared by 2 bases and J by 4 bases, with 4 bases of the junction left unmatched. The CDR3 sequence is 14 residues long. CDR1 and CDR2 from the germline V gene are SGHNT and YYREEE (reference sequence). The DNA of the CDR3 is TGTGCCAGCAGCTTAACAACAGGGGGCACTGAAGCTTTCTTT. This codes for CASSLTTGGTEAFF.

A few counts support this clone. The J gene is TRBJ2-7, the V gene TRBV9, with D possibly TRBD1 on 6 matching bases. This CDR3 has 14 amino acids. V was trimmed by 0 bases and J by 2 bases, leaving 9 bases between them. Per the germline V gene, CDR1 is SGDLS and CDR2 is YYNGEE. The CDR3 nucleotides read TGTGCCAGCAGCGTAGGGGACACTACCTACGAGCAGTACTTC. This translates into CASSVGDTTYEQYF.

In this sample, this clone turned up a few times. The J gene is TRBJ2-6, the V gene TRBV29-1; tentative D call: TRBD1 (5 bases). The CDR3 consists of 13 residues. CDR1 and CDR2 from the germline V gene are SQVTM and ANQGSEA. Trimming stripped 4 bases from V and 1 base from J, with 5 bases between. The CDR3 DNA is TGCAGCGTTGCAGGGTCTGGGGCCAACGTCCTGACTTTC. Residues: CSVAGSGANVLTF.

This clone was counted between two and nine times. The V call is TRBV7-2, the J call TRBJ2-5; 7 nucleotides align to TRBD1. V lost 6 bases to trimming and J lost 2 bases; unmatched junction nucleotides: 9. Per the germline V gene, CDR1 is SGHTA and CDR2 is FQGNSA. The CDR3 is 15 amino acids. CDR3 bases: TGTGCCAGCAGGGACCGGGACAGCCTACAAGAGACCCAGTACTTC. Translated, it gives CASRDRDSLQETQYF.

The sample holds a few counts of this clone. The CDR3 is CASSIAGGGDTQYF. Written as DNA, the CDR3 is TGTGCCAGCAGTATCGCGGGAGGTGGAGATACGCAGTATTTT. The chain has TRBV2 and TRBJ2-3, with 8 bases lining up with TRBD2. Germline V gene sequence: CDR1 SNHLY, CDR2 FYNNEI. V was clipped by 5 bases and J by 5 bases; unmatched bases: 6. This CDR3 comprises 14 residues. Full variable domain (remainder filled in from reference TRBV2 and TRBJ2-3): EPEVTQTPSHQVTQMGQEVILRCVPISNHLYFYWYRQILGQKVEFLVSFYNNEISEKSEIFDDQFSVERPDGSNFTLKIRSTKLEDSAMYFCASSIAGGGDTQYFGPGTRLTVL.

The chain carries TRBV7-9 and TRBJ2-2; D may be TRBD2 (6 bases). The CDR3 spans 14 residues. Germline V gene data show CDR1 as SEHNR and CDR2 as FQNEAQ (reference sequence). The V end was cut by 4 bases, the J end by 2 bases, with 8 bases between. The CDR3: CASSSGLNTGELFF. CDR3 bases: TGTGCCAGCAGCTCGGGACTCAACACCGGGGAGCTGTTTTTT.

This clone was counted a few times. This sequence joins TRBV6-5 and TRBJ1-2; 7 nucleotides match TRBD1. The CDR3 is 13 amino acids. V shed 6 bases, J shed 5 bases, and the junction held 6 bases outside the gene matches. CDR1 MNHEY and CDR2 SVGAGI come from the germline V gene. CDR3 nucleotides: TGTGCCAGCAGCAGGGGGTTGGGATATGGCTACACCTTC. Translation gives CASSRGLGYGYTF.

The chain couples TRBV19 to TRBJ2-7; D is perhaps TRBD1 (6 bases). The CDR3 is 15 residues long. Germline V gene data show CDR1 as LNHDA and CDR2 as SQIVND (reference sequence). V lost 0 bases to trimming and J lost 6 bases, with 15 bases between them. The CDR3 bases are TGTGCCAGTAGTATAGATCCAGGGGCTCAAAGCGAGCAGTACTTC. Protein: CASSIDPGAQSEQYF.

This chain connects TRBV15 to TRBJ2-1; maybe TRBD2 (5 bases). V lost 0 bases, J lost 6 bases, and 12 bases lay in between. Germline CDR1 is LNHNV and CDR2 is YYDKDF (reference sequence). This CDR3 comprises 15 residues. The CDR3: CATSRDHTSSNEQFF. The DNA for the CDR3 is TGTGCCACCAGCAGAGATCACACTAGTAGCAATGAGCAGTTCTTC.

The V call is TRBV29-1, the J call TRBJ1-4; unclear D gene. The length of the CDR3 is 13 residues. Per the germline V gene, CDR1 is SQVTM and CDR2 is ANQGSEA. V was cut by 7 bases and J by 1 base, with 10 bases left in between. CDR3 region: CSARGGTNEKLFF. The CDR3 nucleotides read TGCAGCGCCCGGGGTGGAACTAATGAAAAACTGTTTTTT.

This clone was found a few times. The chain uses TRBV10-1 and TRBJ1-1; TRBD1 matches at 7 bases. The germline V gene encodes CDR1 WNHNN and CDR2 SYGVQD (reference sequence). Trimming took 4 bases from V and 4 from J; bases not matched to a gene: 15. The CDR3 totals 17 residues. The CDR3 region has the DNA TGCGCCAGCAGTGTCCTCCGATTAGCAGGGGGTGGCACTGAAGCTTTCTTT. As protein: CASSVLRLAGGGTEAFF.

This clone has more than one count but fewer than ten. This chain joins TRBV7-6 and TRBJ1-1; D may be TRBD1 (6 bases). The germline V gene encodes CDR1 SGHVS and CDR2 FNYEAQ. The CDR3 is 14 amino acids. Trimming left V 6 bases short and J 4 bases short, with 15 bases between. The chain's CDR3 is CASSSSGGRTEAFF. DNA of the CDR3: TGTGCCAGCAGTTCAAGCGGGGGCCGCACTGAAGCTTTCTTT.